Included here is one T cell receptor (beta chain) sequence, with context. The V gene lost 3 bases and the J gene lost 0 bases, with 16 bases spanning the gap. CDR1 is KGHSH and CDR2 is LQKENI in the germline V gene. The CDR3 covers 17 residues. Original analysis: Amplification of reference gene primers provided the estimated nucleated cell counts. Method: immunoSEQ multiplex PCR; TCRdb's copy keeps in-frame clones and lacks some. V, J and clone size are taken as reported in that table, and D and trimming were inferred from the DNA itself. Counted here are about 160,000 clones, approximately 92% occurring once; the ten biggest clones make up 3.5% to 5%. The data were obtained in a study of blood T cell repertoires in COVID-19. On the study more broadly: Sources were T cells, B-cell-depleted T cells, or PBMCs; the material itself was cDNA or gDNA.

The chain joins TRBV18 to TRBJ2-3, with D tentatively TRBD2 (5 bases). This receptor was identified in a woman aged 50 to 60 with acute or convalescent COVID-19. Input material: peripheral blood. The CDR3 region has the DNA TGTGCCAGCTCACCCCTTATGGGAGACCCTAGCACAGATACGCAGTATTTT. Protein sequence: CASSPLMGDPSTDTQYF.